Listed below are T cell receptor beta chains from one sample, sequenced in a study of blood T cell repertoires in COVID-19. Sequencing used immunoSEQ multiplex PCR; TCRdb keeps in-frame clones, though not all of them. The sample lists about 200,000 clones; about 90% were seen once. Specimen: peripheral blood. Every receptor here comes from a woman aged 70-85 years with acute or convalescent COVID-19. Each CDR3 is given with its conserved first and last residue. A D gene is named only where the DNA matches it firmly. Part of the rows lack a size; the others show once, few, many or a class for expanded clones.

d_call | clone_size | j_call | v_call | cdr3_aa | cdr3_nt
TRBD1 | few | TRBJ1-6 | TRBV19 | CASSTRQGNSPLHF | TGTGCCAGTAGTACCCGACAGGGAAATTCACCCCTCCACTTT
. | . | TRBJ1-1 | TRBV21-1 | CASSLGLAYTEAFF | TGTGCCAGCAGCCTTGGGTTAGCTTACACTGAAGCTTTCTTT
. | . | TRBJ2-7 | TRBV11-2 | CASSRSLDTAYEQYF | TGTGCCAGCAGCCGCTCCCTGGACACGGCCTACGAGCAGTACTTC
TRBD2 | few | TRBJ2-3 | TRBV6-5 | CASRNSGPITDTQYF | TGTGCCAGTCGCAATAGCGGGCCCATCACAGATACGCAGTATTTT
TRBD1 | once | TRBJ2-7 | TRBV5-1 | CASSEGQGAYEQYF | TGCGCCAGCAGCGAAGGACAGGGGGCATACGAGCAGTACTTC
. | . | TRBJ2-7 | TRBV5-1 | CASSFDISYEQYF | TGCGCCAGCAGCTTCGACATCTCCTACGAGCAGTACTTC
TRBD1 | . | TRBJ1-4 | TRBV11-2 | CASSLAPADRDNEKLFF | TGTGCCAGCAGCTTAGCTCCCGCGGACAGGGATAATGAAAAACTGTTTTTT
. | . | TRBJ1-2 | TRBV6-5 | CASSYSGGRGGYTF | TGTGCCAGCAGTTACTCAGGAGGGAGAGGTGGCTACACCTTC
TRBD1 | . | TRBJ2-1 | TRBV10-1 | CASSWDRLYNEQFF | TGCGCCAGCAGTTGGGACAGGCTATACAATGAGCAGTTCTTC
TRBD1 | . | TRBJ1-4 | TRBV6-5 | CASSYRGDRQLGKLFF | TGTGCCAGCAGTTACAGGGGGGACAGGCAGCTTGGAAAACTGTTTTTT
. | . | TRBJ2-3 | TRBV28 | CASRTAGSTQYF | TGTGCCAGCAGAACGGCAGGAAGTACGCAGTATTTT
TRBD1 | . | TRBJ2-7 | TRBV5-1 | CASSYGQGVNEQYF | TGCGCCAGCAGCTACGGACAGGGGGTCAACGAGCAGTACTTC
. | . | TRBJ1-5 | TRBV28 | CASRITGISNQPQHF | TGTGCCAGCAGAATTACAGGTATTAGCAATCAGCCCCAGCATTTT
. | . | TRBJ1-6 | TRBV5-1 | CASSLAGGGFSPLHF | TGCGCCAGCAGCTTGGCCGGAGGCGGTTTCTCACCCCTCCACTTT
TRBD1 | . | TRBJ1-2 | TRBV7-3 | CASSSPDRTLIF | TGTGCCAGCAGCTCCCCGGACAGGACTCTGATCTTC
TRBD2 | . | TRBJ2-1 | TRBV19 | CASTAGSSQYNEQFF | TGTGCCAGTACAGCGGGATCCAGTCAATACAATGAGCAGTTCTTC
. | . | TRBJ2-4 | TRBV7-2 | CASSSPPSGDIQYF | TGTGCCAGCAGCTCCCCCCCCTCGGGGGACATTCAGTACTTC
. | . | TRBJ2-3 | TRBV3-1/TRBV3-2 | CASSQAGADTQYF | TGTGCCAGCAGCCAAGCAGGGGCTGATACGCAGTATTTT
TRBD2 | . | TRBJ2-3 | TRBV27 | CASSWGGTDTQYF | TGTGCCAGCAGTTGGGGGGGAACAGATACGCAGTATTTT
TRBD2 | . | TRBJ2-5 | TRBV7-9 | CASSPLGRGSGETQYF | TGTGCCAGCAGCCCCCTGGGGAGGGGCTCTGGGGAGACCCAGTACTTC
TRBD2 | once | TRBJ2-1 | TRBV19 | CASSTGLAGGSHEQFF | TGTGCCAGTAGTACCGGACTAGCGGGAGGTTCACATGAGCAGTTCTTC
TRBD1 | . | TRBJ2-7 | TRBV11-3 | CASSYRDRGSYEQYF | TGTGCCAGCAGCTACCGGGACAGAGGCTCCTACGAGCAGTACTTC
. | . | TRBJ2-7 | TRBV3-1/TRBV3-2 | CASSQGDPLRTSEQYF | TGTGCCAGCAGCCAAGGAGATCCGCTTAGGACATCCGAGCAGTACTTC
. | . | TRBJ1-2 | TRBV2 | CASSTQQGSYGYTF | TGTGCCAGCAGTACACAACAGGGCTCCTATGGCTACACCTTC
. | . | TRBJ1-1 | TRBV13 | CASSVGGWDTEAFF | TGTGCCAGCAGCGTTGGGGGCTGGGACACTGAAGCTTTCTTT
. | . | TRBJ1-5 | TRBV19 | CASSKSGTTHKHF | TGTGCCAGTAGTAAAAGCGGGACAACTCATAAGCATTTT
TRBD1 | . | TRBJ1-1 | TRBV29-1 | CSVVGGQGNTEAFF | TGCAGCGTTGTTGGTGGACAGGGAAACACTGAAGCTTTCTTT
TRBD2 | once | TRBJ2-3 | TRBV27 | CASTPRLAGSLSSTDTQYF | TGTGCCAGCACCCCAAGACTAGCGGGATCATTATCTAGCACAGATACGCAGTATTTT
. | . | TRBJ1-5 | TRBV28 | CASMANNQPQHF | TGTGCCAGCATGGCCAACAATCAGCCCCAGCATTTT
. | . | TRBJ2-2 | TRBV19 | CASSTGASGFEELFF | TGTGCCAGTAGTACAGGGGCCTCGGGTTTCGAGGAGCTGTTTTTT
TRBD1 | . | TRBJ1-2 | TRBV11-3 | CASSRDSHSYYGYTF | TGTGCCAGCAGCCGGGACAGCCACAGCTACTATGGCTACACCTTC
. | . | TRBJ1-2 | TRBV18 | CASSPDSNYGYTF | TGTGCCAGCTCACCGGACAGCAACTATGGCTACACCTTC
TRBD1 | . | TRBJ1-2 | TRBV6-5 | CASSYTTGNYGYTF | TGTGCCAGCAGTTACACGACAGGGAACTATGGCTACACCTTC
TRBD2 | once | TRBJ2-1 | TRBV7-2 | CASNLAGVNEQFF | TGTGCCAGCAATTTAGCGGGAGTCAATGAGCAGTTCTTC
. | . | TRBJ2-5 | TRBV6-2/TRBV6-3 | CASSYVGAQYF | TGTGCCAGCAGTTACGTTGGAGCCCAGTACTTC
. | . | TRBJ1-6 | TRBV5-1 | CASSLGTNSYNSPLHF | TGCGCCAGCAGCTTGGGGACAAACTCCTATAATTCACCCCTCCACTTT
TRBD1 | . | TRBJ2-1 | TRBV7-2 | CASSRGQFNEQFF | TGTGCCAGCAGCCGGGGACAGTTCAATGAGCAGTTCTTC
TRBD2 | . | TRBJ2-2 | TRBV4-2 | CASSQDPQGIGLRGGIGELFF | TGTGCCAGCAGCCAAGATCCCCAGGGTATAGGTTTGCGGGGGGGCATCGGGGAGCTGTTTTTT
TRBD1 | . | TRBJ1-2 | TRBV6-6 | CASSGAGTGGYGYTF | TGTGCCAGCAGTGGGGCAGGGACAGGAGGGTATGGCTACACCTTC
. | . | TRBJ2-2 | TRBV24-1 | CATSDRHRNTGELFF | TGTGCCACCAGTGATAGGCACAGGAACACCGGGGAGCTGTTTTTT
. | once | TRBJ2-5 | TRBV3-1/TRBV3-2 | CASSLRGAEETQYF | TGTGCCAGCAGTCTCCGGGGGGCGGAAGAGACCCAGTACTTC
. | . | TRBJ2-2 | TRBV6-5 | CASTPRRANTGELFF | TGTGCCAGCACCCCCCGCAGGGCGAACACCGGGGAGCTGTTTTTT
. | . | TRBJ2-6 | TRBV6-2/TRBV6-3 | CASSYGASGANVLTF | TGTGCCAGCAGTTACGGAGCCTCTGGGGCCAACGTCCTGACTTTC
. | once | TRBJ2-2 | TRBV6-5 | CASSPPTWAGELFF | TGTGCCAGCAGTCCCCCGACATGGGCCGGGGAGCTGTTTTTT
. | . | TRBJ1-4 | TRBV27 | CASSLKPTNEKLFF | TGTGCCAGCAGTTTGAAGCCAACTAATGAAAAACTGTTTTTT
. | few | TRBJ2-4 | TRBV7-2 | CASSLVRGSALWGQYF | TGTGCCAGCAGCTTAGTTCGGGGGTCCGCTTTGTGGGGTCAGTACTTC
. | . | TRBJ1-5 | TRBV5-1 | CASSFPTELKNSNQPQHF | TGCGCCAGCAGCTTTCCGACAGAACTAAAAAATAGCAATCAGCCCCAGCATTTT
. | few | TRBJ1-1 | TRBV6-5 | CASTGGPGRAFF | TGTGCCAGCACCGGAGGGCCAGGGCGAGCTTTCTTT
. | . | TRBJ1-5 | TRBV6-5 | CASSYSAANNQPQHF | TGTGCCAGCAGTTACTCGGCAGCGAATAATCAGCCCCAGCATTTT
TRBD2 | . | TRBJ2-2 | TRBV5-4 | CASLPGLDFTGELFF | TGTGCCAGCCTCCCGGGACTAGATTTCACCGGGGAGCTGTTTTTT
TRBD1 | . | TRBJ1-4 | TRBV5-1 | CASSSTGYNEKLFF | TGCGCCAGCAGCTCGACAGGGTATAATGAAAAACTGTTTTTT
. | once | TRBJ1-2 | TRBV6-5 | CASRSGINYGYTF | TGTGCCAGCAGATCCGGGATAAACTATGGCTACACCTTC
. | . | TRBJ1-2 | TRBV28 | CASSSKRAYGYTF | TGTGCCAGCAGTTCTAAGAGGGCCTATGGCTACACCTTC
TRBD2 | . | TRBJ2-5 | TRBV7-9 | CASSRGLAEETQYF | TGTGCCAGCAGCAGGGGACTAGCGGAAGAGACCCAGTACTTC
. | . | TRBJ1-1 | TRBV6-5 | CASSYLTLGRGTEAFF | TGTGCCAGCAGTTACCTGACCCTAGGGAGGGGAACTGAAGCTTTCTTT
TRBD1 | . | TRBJ1-5 | TRBV6-5 | CASSLRTGDNQPQHF | TGTGCCAGCAGTTTGAGGACAGGTGACAATCAGCCCCAGCATTTT
TRBD1 | . | TRBJ2-7 | TRBV18 | CASGQQGDEQYF | TGTGCCAGCGGGCAACAGGGGGACGAGCAGTACTTC
. | once | TRBJ1-1 | TRBV6-1 | CASSESRAGTEAFF | TGTGCCAGCAGTGAAAGCAGGGCAGGGACTGAAGCTTTCTTT